A single T cell receptor beta chain is shown here with its context. The specificity of this receptor is unknown. The input lacks base qualities; no much larger clone sits a single base away. The source of the sample is a study of OX40 agonist ivuxolimab in advanced cancers. With respect to the entire study: Ivuxolimab was a fully human IgG2 agonistic monoclonal antibody targeting the costimulatory receptor OX40 (CD134). Partial responses occurred in three dose-escalation patients: two with cutaneous melanoma and one with hepatocellular carcinoma. The paper describes the monotherapy dose-escalation part (N of about 54 patients) of the phase I trial of ivuxolimab. Of the approximately 50 patients in dose escalation, about 20 had hepatocellular carcinoma, roughly 15 had melanoma, 9 had renal cell carcinoma and 9 had head and neck cancer. Peripheral TCRbeta sequencing aimed to test whether ivuxolimab altered TCR sequence diversity and caused clonal T-cell expansion. In the dose-escalation cohort, approximately 82% of patients were male, and the mean age was approximately 60 years with a range of roughly 20 to 80. Patients were allowed to have had prior anti-PD-1, anti-PD-L1 or anti-CTLA-4 therapy, and approximately 40% of the dose-escalation patients had previously received checkpoint inhibitors. Intravenous ivuxolimab was administered to patients every 2 weeks at six dose levels: 0.01, 0.1, 0.3, 1.5, 3 and 10 mg/kg. The research as a whole found: After ivuxolimab, CD8+ T cells had more expanded clones than CD4+ T cells on average. In the 0.1-3.0 mg/kg groups, partial responders were among the patients with the lowest normalized peripheral clonal expansion, particularly in CD8+ T cells. Low levels of normalized T-cell clonal expansion were also seen in some patients who did not respond. The antigen specificity of the peripheral T cells that underwent clonal expansion was not determined. At doses of 0.1 to 3.0 mg/kg, clonal expansion of both CD4+ and CD8+ blood T cells was observed from baseline to week 6.

To sequence the TCRbeta CDR3 region, genomic DNA was isolated from the sorted cells. The immunoSEQ Assay was used to sequence the TCRbeta CDR3 regions. TCRdb obtained this table from immuneACCESS and retained in-frame rearrangements with V and J assigned. These tables miss some clones; where compared with another copy, unresolved V genes account for less than half of the shortfall, and the remainder is unexplained. The sample profile shows 50,000 to 65,000 clones; around 85% of them were found once. Around 1% of the sample lies in the top ten. The trial excluded patients who had a history of autoimmune disease or were on systemic immunosuppression. Peripheral blood for TCR sequencing was collected from all dose cohorts at baseline, on cycle 4 day 1, and on cycle 7 day 1. The samples were drawn from a first-in-human, open-label, multicenter phase I dose-escalation trial of ivuxolimab. Adults with locally advanced or metastatic melanoma, renal cell, hepatocellular, or head and neck squamous cell carcinoma were enrolled in the trial. Before TCR sequencing, CD4+ and CD8+ T cells were separately sorted from peripheral blood.

Sequencing used CD4+ or CD8+ T cells sorted from blood, obtained in a trial of the OX40 agonist ivuxolimab. The TCR comes from an adult with an advanced solid tumor such as melanoma, head and neck, liver or kidney cancer.

The DNA sequence reads TGCAGCGTCGCGAGGGGCGGCTATGGCTACACCTTC. Its protein is CSVARGGYGYTF. This chain is built from TRBV29-1 and TRBJ1-2; TRBD1 is perhaps the D gene, given 5 matching bases. The CDR3 spans 12 residues, from the cysteine through the phenylalanine. The CDR3 DNA has 36 bases and is translated from base 1. V is shortened by 6 bases, J by 4 bases, and the region joining them spans 12 bases. CDR1 SQVTM and CDR2 ANQGSEA are derived from the germline V gene. Outside the CDR3, residues come from the reference TRBV29-1 and TRBJ1-2 proteins, so the full variable domain is: SAVISQKPSRDICQRGTSLTIQCQVDSQVTMMFWYRQQPGQSLTLIATANQGSEATYESGFVIDKFPISRPNLTFSTLTVSNMSPEDSSIYLCSVARGGYGYTFGSGTRLTVV.